This T cell receptor beta chain was sequenced for a study of T-cell reconstitution after alpha-beta-depleted transplantation in children. Researchers prepared the TCRbeta library using unique molecular identifiers, the study reports. TCRdb reprocessed the PCR reads via MiXCR and lists one record per CDR3 protein. The top ten clones hold approximately 3% of a sample with approximately 510,000 distinct CDR3 sequences, around 19% of them seen once. In this sample, this clonotype turned up a few times. The CDR3 consists of 14 residues. Germline V gene sequence: CDR1 DFQATT, CDR2 SNEGSKA (reference sequence). Trimming pared 1 base from V and 0 bases from J, leaving 10 bases between.

The sequenced sample was PBMCs from the stem cell graft donor, obtained from the stem cell graft. This chain connects TRBV20-1 to TRBJ2-7; D remains ambiguous. The TCR sequence derives from a human donor who donated a stem cell graft to a child with acute lymphoblastic leukemia. In DNA, the CDR3 is TGCAGTGCTAGAGGACTTCGGAACTCCTACGAGCAGTACTTC. It is translated as CSARGLRNSYEQYF.